Included here is one T cell receptor (beta chain) sequence, with context. The repertoire was sequenced with immunoSEQ multiplex PCR; TCRdb's copy has only in-frame clones and lacks some. The sample records around 120,000 clones, 90% to 95% being singletons. This sample is drawn from a study of T cell changes during pregnancy in multiple sclerosis. Trimming removed 7 bases from V and 4 bases from J; junction bases left unmatched: 4. Germline V gene lookup returns CDR1 MNHEY and CDR2 SMNVEV (reference sequence). CDR3 length equals 13 residues. The receptor's source is a female donor with multiple sclerosis, enrolled in a pregnancy study. V usage is TRBV27 and J usage is TRBJ1-2, with 9 bases identical to TRBD1. The sequences come from peripheral blood, collected after pregnancy. CDR3 coding DNA: TGTGCCAGCAACGCGGGACAGGGCTATGGCTACACCTTC. Translating it yields CASNAGQGYGYTF.